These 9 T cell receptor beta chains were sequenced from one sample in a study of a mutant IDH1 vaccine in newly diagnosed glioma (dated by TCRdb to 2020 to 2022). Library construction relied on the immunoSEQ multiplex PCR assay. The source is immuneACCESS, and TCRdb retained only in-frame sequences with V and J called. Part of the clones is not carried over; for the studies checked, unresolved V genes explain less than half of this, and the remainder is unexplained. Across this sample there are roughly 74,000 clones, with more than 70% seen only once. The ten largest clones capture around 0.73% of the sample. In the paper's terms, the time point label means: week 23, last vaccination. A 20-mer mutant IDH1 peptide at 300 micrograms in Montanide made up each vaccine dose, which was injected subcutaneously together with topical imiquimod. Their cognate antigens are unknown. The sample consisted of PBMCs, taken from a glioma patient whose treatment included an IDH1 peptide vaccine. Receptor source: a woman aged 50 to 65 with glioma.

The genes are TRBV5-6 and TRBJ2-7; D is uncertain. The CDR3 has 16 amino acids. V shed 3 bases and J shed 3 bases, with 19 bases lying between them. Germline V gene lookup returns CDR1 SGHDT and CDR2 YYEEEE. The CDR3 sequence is CASSSFTQPDYYEQYF. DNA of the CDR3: TGTGCCAGCAGCTCCTTTACGCAGCCCGATTACTACGAGCAGTACTTC.

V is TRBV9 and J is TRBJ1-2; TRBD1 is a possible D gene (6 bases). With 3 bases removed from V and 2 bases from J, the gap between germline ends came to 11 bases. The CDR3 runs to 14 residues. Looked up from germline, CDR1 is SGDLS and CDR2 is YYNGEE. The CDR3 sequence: CASSALDRNYGYTF. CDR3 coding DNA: TGTGCCAGCAGCGCCCTGGACAGAAACTATGGCTACACCTTC.

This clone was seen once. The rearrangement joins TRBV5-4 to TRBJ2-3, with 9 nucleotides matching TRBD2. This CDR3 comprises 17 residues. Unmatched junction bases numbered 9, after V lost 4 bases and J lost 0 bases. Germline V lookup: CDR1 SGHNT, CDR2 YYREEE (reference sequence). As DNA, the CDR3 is TGTGCCAGCAGCGGGGATAGCGGGAGAGCGAGCACAGATACGCAGTATTTT. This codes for CASSGDSGRASTDTQYF.

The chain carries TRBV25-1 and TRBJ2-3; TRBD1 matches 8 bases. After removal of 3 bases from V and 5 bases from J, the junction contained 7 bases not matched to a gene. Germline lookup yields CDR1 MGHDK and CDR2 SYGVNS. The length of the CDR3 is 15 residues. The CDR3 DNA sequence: TGTGCCAGCAGTGACTCGACAGGGGCGGGAGATACGCAGTATTTT. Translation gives CASSDSTGAGDTQYF.

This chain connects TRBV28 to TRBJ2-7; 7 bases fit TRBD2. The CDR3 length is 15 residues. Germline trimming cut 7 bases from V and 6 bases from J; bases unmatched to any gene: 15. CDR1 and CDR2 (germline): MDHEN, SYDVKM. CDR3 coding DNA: TGTGCCAGCACCCTCCCGGGACTATCTACTAGCGAGCAGTACTTC. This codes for CASTLPGLSTSEQYF.

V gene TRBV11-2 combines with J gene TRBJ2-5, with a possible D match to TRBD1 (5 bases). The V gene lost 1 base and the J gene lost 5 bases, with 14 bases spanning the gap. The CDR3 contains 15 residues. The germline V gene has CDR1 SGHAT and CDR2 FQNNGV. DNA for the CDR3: TGTGCCAGCAGCTTAGCAGGCTCCGCAGGGGAGACCCAGTACTTC. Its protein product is CASSLAGSAGETQYF.

CDR3 residues: CASSQDPKAGTNEKLFF. DNA of the CDR3: TGTGCCAGCAGCCAAGATCCCAAGGCGGGGACTAATGAAAAACTGTTTTTT. The V and J genes are TRBV4-2 and TRBJ1-4; D unresolved. This CDR3 has 17 amino acids. The germline CDR1 and CDR2 sequences are LGHNA and YNFKEQ. The V end was cut by 0 bases, the J end by 2 bases, with 13 bases between.

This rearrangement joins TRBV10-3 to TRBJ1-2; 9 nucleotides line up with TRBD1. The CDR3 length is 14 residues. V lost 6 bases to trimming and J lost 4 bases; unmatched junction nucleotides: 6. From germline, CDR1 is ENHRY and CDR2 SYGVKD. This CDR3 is CAIRGTGSVYGYTF. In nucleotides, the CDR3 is TGTGCCATCAGGGGGACAGGGAGTGTCTATGGCTACACCTTC.

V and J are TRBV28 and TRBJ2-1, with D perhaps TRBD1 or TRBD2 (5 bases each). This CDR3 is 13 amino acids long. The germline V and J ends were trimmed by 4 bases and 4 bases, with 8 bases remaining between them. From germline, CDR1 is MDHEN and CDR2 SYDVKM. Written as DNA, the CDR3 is TGTGCCAGCAGTTCCGGGGCATACAATGAGCAGTTCTTC. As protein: CASSSGAYNEQFF.